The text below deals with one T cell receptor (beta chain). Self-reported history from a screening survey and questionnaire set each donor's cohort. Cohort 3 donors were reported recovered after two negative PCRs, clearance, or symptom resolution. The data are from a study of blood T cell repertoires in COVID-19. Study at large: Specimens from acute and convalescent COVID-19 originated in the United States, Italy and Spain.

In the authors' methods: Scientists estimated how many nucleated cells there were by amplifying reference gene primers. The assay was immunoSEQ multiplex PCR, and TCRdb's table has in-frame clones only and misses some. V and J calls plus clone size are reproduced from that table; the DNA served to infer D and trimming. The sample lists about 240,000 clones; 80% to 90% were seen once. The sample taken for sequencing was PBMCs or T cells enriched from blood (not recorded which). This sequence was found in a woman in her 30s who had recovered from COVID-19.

The CDR3 reads CASSPTTSGRRNEQFF. The CDR3 DNA is TGTGCCAGCAGCCCGACGACTAGCGGGAGGAGGAATGAGCAGTTCTTC. The rearrangement uses TRBV7-3 and TRBJ2-1, with TRBD2 matching 13 bases. Per germline, CDR1 SGHTA and CDR2 FQGTGA. V was pared by 5 bases and J by 7 bases, with 8 bases of the junction left unmatched. This CDR3 has 16 residues.